This T cell receptor beta chain was captured in a study of CD8 T cells in Susac syndrome. From blood CD8+ and CD4+ T cells, TCR beta sequences were generated. This CDR3 contains 15 residues. Trimming stripped 7 bases from V and 6 bases from J, with 21 bases between. CDR1 is MDHEN, CDR2 SYDVKM, per germline. It was with random hexamers that roughly 0.45 to 1 ug RNA was reverse transcribed. It was immunoSEQ multiplex PCR that amplified TCR beta CDR3 across 54 Vbeta and 13 Jbeta. TCRdb re-called the immunoSEQ multiplex PCR reads through MiXCR, storing one row per CDR3 protein. Of fewer than 200,000 distinct CDR3 sequences in the sample, about 94% are singletons; the top ten hold around 0.1%.

Sequencing was done on a sample of CD4+ T cells from PBMCs. The chain is built from TRBV28 and TRBJ1-1; a weak D match, TRBD1 (6 bases). The clonotype comes from a human donor in good health. The CDR3 bases are TGTGCCAGCATCCTCTCGTTCGGGGGCGCGGCTGAAGCTTTCTTT. Protein product: CASILSFGGAAEAFF.